This entry lists 2 T cell receptor beta chains sequenced from one sample in a study of T cells after yellow fever vaccination. TCRdb used MiXCR to reprocess the 5' RACE reads, holding one entry per CDR3 protein. The table records 300,000 to 450,000 distinct CDR3 sequences, approximately 8% of them present only once. This specimen consisted of PBMCs, obtained about 49 days after the first yellow fever vaccination. The receptor set was obtained from a man aged 18-30 years who received the YFV17D yellow fever vaccine.

In its sample, this clonotype was seen a few times. The rearrangement joins TRBV27 to TRBJ1-5; 7 bases line up with TRBD1. This CDR3 spans 14 amino acids. Germline lookup yields CDR1 MNHEY and CDR2 SMNVEV (reference sequence). The junction had 5 bases not matched to a gene; V was cut back by 2 bases and J by 7 bases. The CDR3 region has the DNA TGTGCCAGCAGTTTAGGACAGGCATCCCAGCCCCAGCATTTT. Its protein is CASSLGQASQPQHF.

This rearrangement joins TRBV7-9 to TRBJ1-2, with 7 bases aligning to TRBD1. Germline-derived CDR1 and CDR2 are SEHNR and FQNEAQ (reference sequence). The trim removed 7 bases at V and 2 bases at J, leaving 16 bases unmatched. This CDR3 comprises 17 residues. CDR3 amino acids: CASTRGGATGLNYGYTF. Here the CDR3 DNA reads TGTGCCAGCACCCGGGGAGGGGCGACAGGGTTGAACTATGGCTACACCTTC.